The present T cell receptor beta chain was sequenced within a study of shared clonotypes between healthy human individuals. Turning to this clone: It differs at one base from a far larger clone, so likely a read error. This sample also contains other DNA sequences that code for the same CDR3.

Running of the assay took place at deep level. Scientists sequenced DNA from unsorted PBMC on ten immunoSEQ deep assay plates. How the authors handled the data: Junction-only sequences produced by ImmunoSEQ had no quality scores, so filtering differed. Sequenced by immunoSEQ multiplex PCR; TCRdb stores in-frame clones only, minus some. V and J calls plus clone size are reproduced from that table; the DNA served to infer D and trimming. The data show about 92,000 clones, around half seen once. Each donor was a Caucasian adult residing in Nashville, Tennessee. V was shortened by 0 bases and J by 3 bases, with 4 bases between the two germline ends. The germline CDR1 and CDR2 sequences are SGHRS and YFSETQ. This CDR3 is 14 amino acids long.

The V gene is TRBV5-1, the J gene TRBJ2-6; D ambiguous. Sequencing was done on a sample of PBMCs. The TCR was taken from a woman aged 40 to 55 in good health. Some clones in this sample may be carry-over from other donors' samples. The DNA of the CDR3 is TGCGCCAGCAGCTTGGTTGATGGGGCCAACGTCCTGACTTTC. Amino acid sequence: CASSLVDGANVLTF.